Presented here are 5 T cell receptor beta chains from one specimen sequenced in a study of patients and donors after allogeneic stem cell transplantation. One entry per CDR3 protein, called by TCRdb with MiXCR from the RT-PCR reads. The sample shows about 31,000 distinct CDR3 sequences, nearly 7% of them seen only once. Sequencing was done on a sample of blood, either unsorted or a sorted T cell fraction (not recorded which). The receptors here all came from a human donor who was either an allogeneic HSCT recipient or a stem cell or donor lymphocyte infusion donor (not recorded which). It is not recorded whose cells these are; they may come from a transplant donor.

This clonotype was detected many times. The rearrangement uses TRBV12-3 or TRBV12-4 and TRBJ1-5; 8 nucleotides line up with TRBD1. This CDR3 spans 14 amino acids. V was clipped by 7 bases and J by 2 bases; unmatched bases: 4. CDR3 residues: CASTLTGGNQPQHF. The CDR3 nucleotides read TGTGCCAGCACCCTGACAGGGGGCAATCAGCCCCAGCATTTT.

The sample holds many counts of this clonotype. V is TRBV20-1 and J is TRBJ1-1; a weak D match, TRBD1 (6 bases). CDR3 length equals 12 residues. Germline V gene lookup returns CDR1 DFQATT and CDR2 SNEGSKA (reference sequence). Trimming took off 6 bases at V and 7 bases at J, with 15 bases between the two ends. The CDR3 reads CSAVRDNLEAFF. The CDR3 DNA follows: TGCAGTGCGGTGCGGGACAACCTTGAAGCTTTCTTT.

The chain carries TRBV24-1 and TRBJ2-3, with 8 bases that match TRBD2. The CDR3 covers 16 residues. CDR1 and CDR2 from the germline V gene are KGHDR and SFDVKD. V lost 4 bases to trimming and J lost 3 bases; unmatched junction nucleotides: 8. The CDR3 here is CATSDERLALTDTQYF. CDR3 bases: TGTGCCACCAGTGACGAAAGACTAGCGCTGACAGATACGCAGTATTTT.

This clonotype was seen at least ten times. This CDR3 is CASSANSGNQPQHF. CDR3 DNA: TGTGCCAGCAGCGCCAACTCCGGCAATCAGCCCCAGCATTTT. The chain couples TRBV9 to TRBJ1-5, with D unclear. Germline CDR1 and CDR2: SGDLS and YYNGEE. The CDR3 extends over 14 amino acids. The V and J ends lost 3 bases and 2 bases respectively, with 9 bases between them.

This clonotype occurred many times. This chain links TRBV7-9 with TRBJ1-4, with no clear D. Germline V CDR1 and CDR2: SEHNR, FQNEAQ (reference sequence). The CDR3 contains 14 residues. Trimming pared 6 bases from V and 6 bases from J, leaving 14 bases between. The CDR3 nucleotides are TGTGCCAGCAGACTGGCCCCGGCAGATGAAAAACTGTTTTTT. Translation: CASRLAPADEKLFF.